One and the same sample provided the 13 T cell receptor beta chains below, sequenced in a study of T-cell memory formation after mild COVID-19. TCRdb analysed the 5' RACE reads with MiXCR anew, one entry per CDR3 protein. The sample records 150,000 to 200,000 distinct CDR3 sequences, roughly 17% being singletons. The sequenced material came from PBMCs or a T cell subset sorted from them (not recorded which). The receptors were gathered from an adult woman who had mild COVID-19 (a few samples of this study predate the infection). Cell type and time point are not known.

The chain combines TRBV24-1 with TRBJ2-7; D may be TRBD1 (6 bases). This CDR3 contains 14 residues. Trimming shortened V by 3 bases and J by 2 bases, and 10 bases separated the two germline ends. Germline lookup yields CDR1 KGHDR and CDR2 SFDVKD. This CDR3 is CATSDTGHTYEQYF. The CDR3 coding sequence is TGTGCCACCAGTGATACGGGACACACCTACGAGCAGTACTTC.

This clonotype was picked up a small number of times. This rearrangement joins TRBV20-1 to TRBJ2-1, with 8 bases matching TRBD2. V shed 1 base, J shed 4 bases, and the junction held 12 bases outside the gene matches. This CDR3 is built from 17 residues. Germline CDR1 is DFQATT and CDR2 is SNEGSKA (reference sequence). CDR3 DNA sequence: TGCAGTGCTAGAGTTCTAGCGCGGGGGGAGGGTTACAATGAGCAGTTCTTC. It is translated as CSARVLARGEGYNEQFF.

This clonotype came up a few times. The CDR3 DNA is TGTGCCAGCAGCTTAATTTCGGGTGGTACAGATACGCAGTATTTT. This codes for CASSLISGGTDTQYF. The V call is TRBV7-9, the J call TRBJ2-3; D remains unclear. Per germline, CDR1 SEHNR and CDR2 FQNEAQ (reference sequence). V was shortened by 2 bases and J by 3 bases, with 12 bases between the two germline ends. The CDR3 has 15 amino acids.

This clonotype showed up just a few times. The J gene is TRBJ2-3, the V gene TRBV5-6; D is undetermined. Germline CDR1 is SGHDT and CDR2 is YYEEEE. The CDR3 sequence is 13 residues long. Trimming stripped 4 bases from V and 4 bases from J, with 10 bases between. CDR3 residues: CASSMAPPDTQYF. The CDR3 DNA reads TGTGCCAGCAGCATGGCCCCCCCAGATACGCAGTATTTT.

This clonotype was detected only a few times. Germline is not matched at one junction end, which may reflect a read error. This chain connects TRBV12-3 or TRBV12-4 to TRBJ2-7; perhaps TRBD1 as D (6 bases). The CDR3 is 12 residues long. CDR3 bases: TGTGCCAGCAGTTCCTCCGGGACAAAGAGCTCTTTC. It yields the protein CASSSSGTKSSF.

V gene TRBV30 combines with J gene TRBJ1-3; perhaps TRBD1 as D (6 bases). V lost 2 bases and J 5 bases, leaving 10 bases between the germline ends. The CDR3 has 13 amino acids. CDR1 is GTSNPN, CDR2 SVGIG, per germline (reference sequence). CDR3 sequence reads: CAWSTGTRNTIYF. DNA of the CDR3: TGTGCCTGGAGTACAGGGACGCGAAACACCATATATTTT.

The CDR3 sequence is CASSYAGVYEQYF. The CDR3 DNA follows: TGTGCCAGCAGCTACGCGGGGGTCTACGAGCAGTACTTC. The gene calls are TRBV7-2 and TRBJ2-7, with TRBD2 matching over 7 bases. V dropped 4 bases and J dropped 3; count of bases not matched to a gene: 3. Germline V CDR1 and CDR2: SGHTA, FQGNSA. This CDR3 has 13 residues.

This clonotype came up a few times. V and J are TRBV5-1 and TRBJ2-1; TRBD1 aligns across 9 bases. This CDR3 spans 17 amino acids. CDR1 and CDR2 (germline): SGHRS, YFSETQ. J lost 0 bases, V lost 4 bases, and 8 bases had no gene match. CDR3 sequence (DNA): TGCGCCAGCAGCGTGAGGGCACAGGGGGCCTCCTACAATGAGCAGTTCTTC. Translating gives CASSVRAQGASYNEQFF.

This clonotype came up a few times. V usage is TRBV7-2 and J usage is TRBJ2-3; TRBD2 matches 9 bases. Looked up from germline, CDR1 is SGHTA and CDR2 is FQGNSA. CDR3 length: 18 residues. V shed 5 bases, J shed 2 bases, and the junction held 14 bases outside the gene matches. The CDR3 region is CASSPNSVAGASTDTQYF. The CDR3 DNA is TGTGCCAGCAGCCCGAATTCGGTAGCGGGAGCCTCCACAGATACGCAGTATTTT.

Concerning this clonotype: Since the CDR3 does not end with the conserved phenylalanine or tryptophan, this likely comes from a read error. CDR3 in amino acids: CATSIYSGSLDTQYL. For the CDR3, the DNA is TGTGCCACCAGCATTTATAGCGGGAGTTTGGATACGCAGTATCTT. The rearrangement joins TRBV15 to TRBJ2-3; 9 nucleotides match TRBD2. Germline lookup yields CDR1 LNHNV and CDR2 YYDKDF (reference sequence). Trimming at V came to 4 bases and at J to 6 bases, leaving 8 bases not matched to a gene. This CDR3 has 15 residues.

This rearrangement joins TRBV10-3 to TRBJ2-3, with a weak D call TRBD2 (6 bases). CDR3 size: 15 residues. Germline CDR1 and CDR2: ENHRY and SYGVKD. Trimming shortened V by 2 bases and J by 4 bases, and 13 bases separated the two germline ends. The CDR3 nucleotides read TGTGCCATCAGTGAGGGGGGGAAATTCGCAGATACGCAGTATTTT. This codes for CAISEGGKFADTQYF.

CDR3 amino acids: CASSEVRALGGQPQHF. Here the CDR3 DNA reads TGTGCCAGCAGTGAAGTGAGAGCCCTAGGTGGTCAGCCCCAGCATTTT. The V gene is TRBV6-1, the J gene TRBJ1-5; no clear D. The CDR3 covers 16 residues. Deletions cut 1 base from V and 6 bases from J, with 16 bases between. Germline loops: CDR1 MNHNS, CDR2 SASEGT.

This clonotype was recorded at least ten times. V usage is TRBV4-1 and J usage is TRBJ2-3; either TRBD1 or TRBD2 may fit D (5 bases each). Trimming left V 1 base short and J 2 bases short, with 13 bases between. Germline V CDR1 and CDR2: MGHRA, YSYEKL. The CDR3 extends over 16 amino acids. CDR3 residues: CASSQVAAGTTDTQYF. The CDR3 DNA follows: TGCGCCAGCAGCCAAGTTGCGGCAGGGACCACAGATACGCAGTATTTT.